The 8 T cell receptor beta chains below all came from one sample that was sequenced in a study of CD8 T cells in Susac syndrome. With random hexamers, reverse transcription was performed on about 0.5 to 1 ug of RNA. TCRdb reprocessed the immunoSEQ multiplex PCR reads with MiXCR, giving one entry per CDR3 protein. The sample shows approximately 190,000 distinct CDR3 sequences, approximately 95% of them seen only once. The specimen was CD8+ T cells from PBMCs. The receptor source for this set is a human donor with Susac syndrome.

The gene calls are TRBV5-1 and TRBJ2-7, with D unresolved. V was trimmed by 5 bases and J by 0 bases, leaving 12 bases between them. The CDR3 consists of 14 residues. Germline CDR1 reads SGHRS; CDR2 reads YFSETQ. CDR3 region: CASRMQVSSYEQYF. CDR3 in DNA: TGCGCCAGCAGGATGCAGGTGAGCTCCTACGAGCAGTACTTC.

The V gene is TRBV7-9, the J gene TRBJ2-5; 9 bases line up with TRBD2. The V segment lost 4 bases and the J segment 3 bases; nucleotides outside the gene matches: 0. Germline lookup yields CDR1 SEHNR and CDR2 FQNEAQ (reference sequence). The CDR3 contains 13 residues. The DNA of the CDR3 is TGTGCCAGCAGCTCTAGCGGGAAAGAGACCCAGTACTTC. As protein: CASSSSGKETQYF.

J is TRBJ2-1 and V is TRBV2; 11 bases agree with TRBD2. With 4 bases clipped from V and 7 bases from J, the junction kept 6 bases outside the gene matches. The CDR3 extends over 15 amino acids. Germline V CDR1 and CDR2: SNHLY, FYNNEI. CDR3 sequence reads: CASSGGTSGLNEQFF. The DNA for the CDR3 is TGTGCCAGCAGTGGAGGGACTAGCGGCCTTAATGAGCAGTTCTTC.

This chain uses TRBV19 with TRBJ2-5; TRBD1 is a possible D gene (6 bases). V was shortened by 6 bases and J by 2 bases, with 16 bases between the two germline ends. Germline CDR1 is LNHDA and CDR2 is SQIVND (reference sequence). The CDR3 spans 15 residues. For the CDR3, the DNA is TGTGCCAGTAGCCAAAGACAGGTTCCACAAGAGACCCAGTACTTC. Protein sequence: CASSQRQVPQETQYF.

V gene TRBV5-6 combines with J gene TRBJ2-5; a possible D gene is TRBD1 (6 bases). The CDR3 extends over 13 amino acids. Looked up from germline, CDR1 is SGHDT and CDR2 is YYEEEE. The ends were cut back, 0 bases at V and 5 bases at J, with 8 bases in the middle. The CDR3 DNA reads TGTGCCAGCAGCTTGGGGCAGGGGGAGACCCAGTACTTC. Encoded protein: CASSLGQGETQYF.

This chain joins TRBV5-6 and TRBJ2-1; D is possibly TRBD1 or TRBD2 (5 bases each). In germline, CDR1 is SGHDT, CDR2 YYEEEE. This CDR3 has 15 residues. Trimming pared 1 base from V and 8 bases from J, leaving 16 bases between. This CDR3 reads CASSLSKGPRYEQFF. Written as DNA, the CDR3 is TGTGCCAGCAGCTTGTCAAAGGGACCTAGGTATGAGCAGTTCTTC.

The table lists this clonotype with a count of one. CDR3 in DNA: TGTGCCAGCAGTTCCCACAAAAATCAGCCCCAGCATTTT. Encoded protein: CASSSHKNQPQHF. V gene TRBV6-5 combines with J gene TRBJ1-5; D is ambiguous. The germline V gene encodes CDR1 MNHEY and CDR2 SVGAGI. There are 13 residues in the CDR3. The V end lost 4 bases, the J end lost 4 bases, and 8 bases lay between the germline ends.

This rearrangement joins TRBV5-1 to TRBJ2-1; possibly TRBD1 or TRBD2 for D (6 bases each). V was clipped by 0 bases and J by 8 bases, with 12 bases between them. Germline lookup yields CDR1 SGHRS and CDR2 YFSETQ. The CDR3 has 14 amino acids. The CDR3 region is CASSLVEGGDEQFF. Written as DNA, the CDR3 is TGCGCCAGCAGCTTGGTAGAGGGGGGAGATGAGCAGTTCTTC.